This TCR beta chain was profiled in a study of T cell repertoires in cytomegalovirus infection. Study in general: Indications of both CMV infection and matching HLA type were provided by public TCR beta signatures.

A single record per CDR3 protein comes from TCRdb applying MiXCR to the reads. Among approximately 730,000 distinct CDR3 sequences listed, roughly 33% were seen once. Trimming cost V 5 bases and J 9 bases; bases outside gene matches: 9. The germline CDR1 and CDR2 sequences are SEHNR and FQNEAQ (reference sequence). This CDR3 is 15 amino acids long. As to this clonotype: Its antigen remains unknown.

The specimen comprised cultured PBMCs, sampled from culture after CMV antigen stimulation. This receptor was identified in a human donor in good health (CMV status not recorded). Some clones in this sample may be carry-over from other donors' samples. The chain combines TRBV7-9 with TRBJ1-6; 8 nucleotides line up with TRBD1. DNA for the CDR3: TGTGCCAGCAGCCCCAGGGGGCGCGTCGGTTCACCCCTCCACTTT. Translated, it gives CASSPRGRVGSPLHF. The full variable domain, with the rest looked up from reference TRBV7-9 and TRBJ1-6, is DTGVSQNPRHKITKRGQNVTFRCDPISEHNRLYWYRQTLGQGPEFLTYFQNEAQLEKSRLLSDRFSAERPKGSFSTLEIQRTEQGDSAMYLCASSPRGRVGSPLHFGNGTRLTVT.